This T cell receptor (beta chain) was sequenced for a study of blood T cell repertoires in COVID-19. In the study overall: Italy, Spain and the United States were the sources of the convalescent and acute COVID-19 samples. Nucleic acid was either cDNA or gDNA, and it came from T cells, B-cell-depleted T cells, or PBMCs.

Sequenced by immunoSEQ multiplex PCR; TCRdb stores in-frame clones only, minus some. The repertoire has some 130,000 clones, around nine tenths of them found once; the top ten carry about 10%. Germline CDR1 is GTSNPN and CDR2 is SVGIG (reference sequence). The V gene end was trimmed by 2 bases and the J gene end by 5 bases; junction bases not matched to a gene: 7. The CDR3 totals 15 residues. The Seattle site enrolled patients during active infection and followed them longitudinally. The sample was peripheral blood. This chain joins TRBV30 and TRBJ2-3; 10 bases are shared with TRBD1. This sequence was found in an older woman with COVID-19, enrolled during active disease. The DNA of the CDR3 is TGTGCCTGGAGTACCGGGACAGGGGCCGGAGATACGCAGTATTTT. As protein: CAWSTGTGAGDTQYF.